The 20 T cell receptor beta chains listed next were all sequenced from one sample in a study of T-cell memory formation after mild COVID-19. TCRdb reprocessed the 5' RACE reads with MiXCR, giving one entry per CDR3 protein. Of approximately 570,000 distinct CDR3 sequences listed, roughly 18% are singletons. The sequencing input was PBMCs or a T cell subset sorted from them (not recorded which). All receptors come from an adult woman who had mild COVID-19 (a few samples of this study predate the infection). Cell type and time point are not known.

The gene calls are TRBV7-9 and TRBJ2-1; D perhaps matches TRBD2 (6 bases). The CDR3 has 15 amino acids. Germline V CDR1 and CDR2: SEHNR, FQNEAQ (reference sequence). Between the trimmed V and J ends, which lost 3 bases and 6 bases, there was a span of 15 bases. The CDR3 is CASSLEVRGGNEQFF. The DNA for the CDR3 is TGTGCCAGCAGCTTGGAGGTGCGGGGCGGCAATGAGCAGTTCTTC.

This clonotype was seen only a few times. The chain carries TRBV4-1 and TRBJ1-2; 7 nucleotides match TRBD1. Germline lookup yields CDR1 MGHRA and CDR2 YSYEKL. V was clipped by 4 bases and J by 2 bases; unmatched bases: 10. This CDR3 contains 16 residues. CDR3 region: CASSPSALDRNYGYTF. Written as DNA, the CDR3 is TGCGCCAGCAGCCCCTCAGCCCTGGACAGGAACTATGGCTACACCTTC.

CDR3 in amino acids: CATRQRVSYNEQFF. The CDR3 bases are TGTGCCACCCGTCAGCGGGTATCCTACAATGAGCAGTTCTTC. The rearrangement links TRBV2 to TRBJ2-1; maybe TRBD2 (6 bases). V lost 10 bases and J lost 1, with 14 bases in between. Germline V gives CDR1 SNHLY, CDR2 FYNNEI. The CDR3 runs to 14 residues. Full variable domain (outside the CDR3, taken from reference TRBV2 and TRBJ2-1): EPEVTQTPSHQVTQMGQEVILRCVPISNHLYFYWYRQILGQKVEFLVSFYNNEISEKSEIFDDQFSVERPDGSNFTLKIRSTKLEDSAMYFCATRQRVSYNEQFFGPGTRLTVL.

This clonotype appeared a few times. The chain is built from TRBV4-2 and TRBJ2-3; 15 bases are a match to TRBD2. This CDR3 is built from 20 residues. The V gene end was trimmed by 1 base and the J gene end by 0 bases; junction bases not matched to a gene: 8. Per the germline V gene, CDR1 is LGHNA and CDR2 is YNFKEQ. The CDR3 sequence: CASSQAYIGTSGGSTDTQYF. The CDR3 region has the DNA TGTGCCAGCAGCCAAGCTTATATCGGGACTAGCGGGGGGAGCACAGATACGCAGTATTTT.

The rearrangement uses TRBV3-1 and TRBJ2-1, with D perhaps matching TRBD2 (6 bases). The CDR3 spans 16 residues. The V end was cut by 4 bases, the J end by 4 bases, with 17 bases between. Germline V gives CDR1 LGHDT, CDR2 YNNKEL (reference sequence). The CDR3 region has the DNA TGTGCCAGCAGCCCCTGGGGGGAAAAGTTTTACAATGAGCAGTTCTTC. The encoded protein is CASSPWGEKFYNEQFF.

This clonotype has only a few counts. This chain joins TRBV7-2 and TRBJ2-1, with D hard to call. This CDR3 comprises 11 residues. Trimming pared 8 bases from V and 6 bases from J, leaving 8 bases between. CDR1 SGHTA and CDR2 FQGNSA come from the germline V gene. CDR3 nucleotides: TGTGCCAGCTCGAGCTTCAATGAGCAGTTCTTC. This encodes CASSSFNEQFF. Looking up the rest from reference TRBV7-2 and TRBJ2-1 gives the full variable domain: GAGVSQSPSNKVTEKGKDVELRCDPISGHTALYWYRQSLGQGLEFLIYFQGNSAPDKSGLPSDRFSAERTGGSVSTLTIQRTQQEDSAVYLCASSSFNEQFFGPGTRLTVL.

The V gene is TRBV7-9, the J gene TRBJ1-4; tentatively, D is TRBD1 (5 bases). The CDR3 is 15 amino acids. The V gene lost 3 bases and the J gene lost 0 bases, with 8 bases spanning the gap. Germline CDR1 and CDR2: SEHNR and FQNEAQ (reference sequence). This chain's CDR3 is CASSFWDPTNEKLFF. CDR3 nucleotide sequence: TGTGCCAGCAGCTTCTGGGACCCAACTAATGAAAAACTGTTTTTT.

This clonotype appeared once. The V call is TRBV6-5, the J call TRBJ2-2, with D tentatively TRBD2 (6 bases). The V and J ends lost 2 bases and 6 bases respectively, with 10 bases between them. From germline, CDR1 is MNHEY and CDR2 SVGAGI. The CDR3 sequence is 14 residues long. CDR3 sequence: CASSYAGFAGELFF. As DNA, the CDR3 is TGTGCCAGCAGTTACGCGGGGTTTGCCGGGGAGCTGTTTTTT.

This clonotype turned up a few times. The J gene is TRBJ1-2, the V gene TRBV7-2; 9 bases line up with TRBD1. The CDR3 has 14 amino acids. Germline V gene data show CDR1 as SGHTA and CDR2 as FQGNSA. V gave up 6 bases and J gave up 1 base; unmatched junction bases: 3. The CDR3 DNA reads TGTGCCAGCAGACGGACAGGGGTTAACTATGGCTACACCTTC. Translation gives CASRRTGVNYGYTF.

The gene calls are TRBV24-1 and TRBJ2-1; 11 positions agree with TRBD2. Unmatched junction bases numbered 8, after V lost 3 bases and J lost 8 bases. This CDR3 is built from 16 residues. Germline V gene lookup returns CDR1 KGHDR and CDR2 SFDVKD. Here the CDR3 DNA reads TGTGCCACCAGTGATCCGACTAGCGGGACCTCCTATGAGCAGTTCTTC. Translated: CATSDPTSGTSYEQFF.

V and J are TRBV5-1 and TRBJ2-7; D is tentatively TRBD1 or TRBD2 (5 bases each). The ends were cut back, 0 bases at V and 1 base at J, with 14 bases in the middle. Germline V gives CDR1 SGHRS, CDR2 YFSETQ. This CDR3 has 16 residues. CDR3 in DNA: TGCGCCAGCAGCTTGGATCCGGTGGGGGATTCCTACGAGCAGTACTTC. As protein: CASSLDPVGDSYEQYF.

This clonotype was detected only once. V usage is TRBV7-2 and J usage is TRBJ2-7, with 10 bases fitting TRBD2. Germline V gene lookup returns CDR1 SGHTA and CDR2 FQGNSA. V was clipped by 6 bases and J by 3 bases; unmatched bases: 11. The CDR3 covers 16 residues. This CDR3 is CASSYGMGTSDYEQYF. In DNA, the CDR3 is TGTGCCAGCAGTTACGGGATGGGGACTAGCGACTACGAGCAGTACTTC.

The CDR3 is CSARRLAGNAYEQYF. For the CDR3, the DNA is TGCAGTGCTAGGAGACTAGCGGGAAACGCCTACGAGCAGTACTTC. The rearrangement uses TRBV20-1 and TRBJ2-7; 11 nucleotides agree with TRBD2. Trimming at V came to 3 bases and at J to 2 bases, leaving 6 bases not matched to a gene. This CDR3 is built from 15 residues. From germline, CDR1 is DFQATT and CDR2 SNEGSKA (reference sequence).

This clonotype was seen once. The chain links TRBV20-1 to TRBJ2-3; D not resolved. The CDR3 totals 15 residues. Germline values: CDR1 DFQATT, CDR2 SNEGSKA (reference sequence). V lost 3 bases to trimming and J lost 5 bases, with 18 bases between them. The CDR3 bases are TGCAGTGCTAGGTACGGCCGGAAGGAAAAAGATACGCAGTATTTT. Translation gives CSARYGRKEKDTQYF.

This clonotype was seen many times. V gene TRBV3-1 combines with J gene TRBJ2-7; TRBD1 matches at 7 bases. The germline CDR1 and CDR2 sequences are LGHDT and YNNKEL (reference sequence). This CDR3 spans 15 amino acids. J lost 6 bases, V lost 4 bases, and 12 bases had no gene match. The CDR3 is CASSPGQDGLGEQYF. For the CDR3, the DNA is TGTGCCAGCAGCCCAGGACAGGATGGATTGGGCGAGCAGTACTTC.

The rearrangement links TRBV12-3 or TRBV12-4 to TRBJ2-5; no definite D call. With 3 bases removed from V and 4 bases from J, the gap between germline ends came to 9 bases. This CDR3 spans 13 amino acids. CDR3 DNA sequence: TGTGCCAGCAGTTTGTCAGCCCCAGAGACCCAGTACTTC. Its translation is CASSLSAPETQYF.

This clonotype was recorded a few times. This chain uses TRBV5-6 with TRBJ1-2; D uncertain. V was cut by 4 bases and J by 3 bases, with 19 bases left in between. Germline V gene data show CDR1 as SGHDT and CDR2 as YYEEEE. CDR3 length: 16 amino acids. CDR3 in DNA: TGTGCCAGCAGCCCATGGTTGTCGGAGGGAGACTATGGCTACACCTTC. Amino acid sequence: CASSPWLSEGDYGYTF. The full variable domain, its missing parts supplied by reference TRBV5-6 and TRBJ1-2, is DAGVTQSPTHLIKTRGQQVTLRCSPKSGHDTVSWYQQALGQGPQFIFQYYEEEERQRGNFPDRFSGHQFPNYSSELNVNALLLGDSALYLCASSPWLSEGDYGYTFGSGTRLTVV.

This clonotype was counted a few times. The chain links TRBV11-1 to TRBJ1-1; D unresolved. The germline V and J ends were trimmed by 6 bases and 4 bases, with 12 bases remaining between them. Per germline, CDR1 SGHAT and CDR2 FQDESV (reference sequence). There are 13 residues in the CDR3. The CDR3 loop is CASREKRSTEAFF. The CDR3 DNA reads TGTGCCAGCAGGGAAAAGCGGAGCACTGAAGCTTTCTTT.

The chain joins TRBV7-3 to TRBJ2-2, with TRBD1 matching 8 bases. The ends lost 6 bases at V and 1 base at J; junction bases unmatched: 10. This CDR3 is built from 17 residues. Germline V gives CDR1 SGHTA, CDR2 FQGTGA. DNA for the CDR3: TGTGCCAGCAGGGGCCCAGGGGGCCTCCAGAACACCGGGGAGCTGTTTTTT. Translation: CASRGPGGLQNTGELFF. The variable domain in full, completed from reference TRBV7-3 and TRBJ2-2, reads GAGVSQTPSNKVTEKGKYVELRCDPISGHTALYWYRQSLGQGPEFLIYFQGTGAADDSGLPNDRFFAVRPEGSVSTLKIQRTERGDSAVYLCASRGPGGLQNTGELFFGEGSRLTVL.

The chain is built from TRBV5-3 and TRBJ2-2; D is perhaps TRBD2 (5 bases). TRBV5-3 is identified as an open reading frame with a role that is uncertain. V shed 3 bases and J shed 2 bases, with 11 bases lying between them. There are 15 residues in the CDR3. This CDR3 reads CARSSEDSNTGELFF. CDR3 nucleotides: TGTGCCAGAAGCTCGGAGGACTCTAACACCGGGGAGCTGTTTTTT.